This T cell receptor (beta chain) was observed in a study of T cells in Graves' hyperthyroidism and ophthalmopathy. From RNA transcripts, TCR beta CDR3 regions were amplified. Researchers ran a first-round RT-PCR on the TCR CDR3 using the HTBI primer set. TCRdb re-analysed the multiplex PCR reads in MiXCR, keeping a single row per CDR3 protein. This table holds a few hundred thousand distinct CDR3 sequences, more than 12% found once. Notes on this clonotype: Its matching antigen is unknown.

Study-level findings and limits: The model predicted ophthalmopathy a median about 6.6 months before onset.

Germline V gives CDR1 DFQATT, CDR2 SNEGSKA (reference sequence). The CDR3 length is 15 residues. The V end was cut by 2 bases, the J end by 12 bases, with 23 bases between. The chain joins TRBV20-1 to TRBJ1-5; maybe TRBD1 (6 bases). The receptor was derived from a woman in her thirties with Graves' hyperthyroidism. Sequencing was done on a sample of blood. The CDR3 DNA follows: TGCAGTGCTAGACCCGCGGGGGCGCGGGGTCGGGTCCAGCATTTT. Protein sequence: CSARPAGARGRVQHF.